This T cell receptor (beta chain) was recovered during a study of T cell changes during pregnancy in multiple sclerosis (dated 2019 in TCRdb). Regarding the complete study: The study looked at changes in the T cell repertoire across pregnancy in women with multiple sclerosis.

Library preparation employed the immunoSEQ multiplex PCR assay. TCRdb carries this immuneACCESS record with in-frame sequences only. Its versions omit some clonotypes, under half of them owing to an unresolved V gene in the studies checked, with the rest unexplained. Present in this sample are 25,000 to 35,000 clones, 90% of which were seen just once. Jointly, the top ten make up roughly 0.52% of the sample. On this clone: Its antigen target is currently unknown. Base qualities are not provided; no much larger clone lies one nucleotide away.

V loses 4 bases, J loses 2 bases, and the germline ends lie 14 bases apart. The germline V gene sets CDR1 to MGHDK and CDR2 to SYGVNS. The CDR3 starts with the cysteine, ends with the phenylalanine, and has 15 residues. Only the CDR3 portion is preserved as DNA: 45 bases, with reading frame beginning at the first base. The clonotype was recovered from a female donor in good health, enrolled as a control in a pregnancy study. The specimen was CD4+ T cells from peripheral blood mononuclear cells, collected in the third trimester of pregnancy. The chain is encoded by TRBV25-1 joined to TRBJ2-5; the D region possibly corresponds to TRBD2 (6 bases align). The CDR3 protein sequence reads: CASSVSGRLQETQYF. The sequenced DNA: TGTGCCAGCAGTGTATCGGGGAGGCTACAAGAGACCCAGTACTTC. The entire variable domain, with the stretches around the CDR3 drawn from the reference TRBV25-1 and TRBJ2-5 proteins, is EADIYQTPRYLVIGTGKKITLECSQTMGHDKMYWYQQDPGMELHLIHYSYGVNSTEKGDLSSESTVSRIRTEHFPLTLESARPSHTSQYLCASSVSGRLQETQYFGPGTRLLVL.